This note documents a single T cell receptor (beta chain) sequence. What antigen it recognizes has not been identified. Sequence at one end of the junction differs from germline and may be a read error. The data are from a study of T cells in Graves' hyperthyroidism and ophthalmopathy (dated by TCRdb to between 2019 and 2020). Describing the broader study: Peripheral blood samples were taken at the time of initial diagnosis, prior to any treatment. TCR V-J signatures able to tell the groups apart were searched for in a discovery cohort of some 97 patients, of whom fewer than 45 had Graves' ophthalmopathy and roughly 57 had stable Graves' hyperthyroidism. Whether ophthalmopathy could be predicted prospectively was tested in an independent validation cohort made up of about 20 hyperthyroidism patients plus 17 patients who later progressed to ophthalmopathy. The 75 to 100 discovery patients were randomly split 7:3 into training and test sets. The study also compared thyroid tissue and blood T-cell repertoires from more than five Graves' hyperthyroidism patients. Following sampling, methimazole starting at 30 mg daily was given to hyperthyroidism patients, and high-dose intravenous methylprednisolone was given to ophthalmopathy patients. The paper reports TCR Vbeta CDR3 sequencing of approximately 140 peripheral blood samples: around 45 ophthalmopathy, under 85 hyperthyroidism and 17 progressor patients. Study-level results and caveats: Blood samples also contained most of the expanded thyroid clonotypes (frequency above 0.001), which suggests that blood repertoires may reflect thyroid immune responses. No statistical method was used to fix the sample size in advance, and group allocation was not hidden from the investigators. In validation, progression to ophthalmopathy was predicted by the model with 70.59% sensitivity and nearly 75% specificity, a median of roughly 6.4 months before onset. A model built on a 13 V-J signature distinguished ophthalmopathy from stable hyperthyroidism, reaching roughly 88% sensitivity and about 81% specificity in cross-validation and 80%/75% in testing.

In the ophthalmopathy patients, disease was moderately to severely active, with a Clinical Activity Score of 3 or more, a NOSPECS grade of 4 or more, and a duration of less than 3 months. The study excluded patients with uncontrolled infections, other autoimmune diseases, pregnancy or lactation. Diagnoses were based on clinical symptoms, serum thyroxine and TRAb, thyroid ultrasound and orbital computed tomography. PBMCs were isolated from about 9.1 ml of fresh peripheral blood by Ficoll-Paque density gradient centrifugation. Trizol reagent was used to extract total RNA, and RNA quality was then checked on an Agilent 2100 Bioanalyzer. CDR1 and CDR2 (DFQATT, SNEGSKA) derive from the germline V gene (reference sequence). There are 15 amino acids in the CDR3, from cysteine to phenylalanine inclusive. Of all the DNA, just the CDR3 is kept, 45 bases in frame from base 1. Amplification of TCR beta CDR3 regions was carried out from RNA transcripts. The first round of RT-PCR for the TCR CDR3 was performed with the HTBI primer set and the Qiagen OneStep RT-PCR kit. A second multiplex PCR round built the libraries, followed by size selection and purification. The libraries were sequenced on an Illumina HiSeq2000 using paired-end 100 bp reads. The original methods were these. SOAPnuke was used to process the raw data, with reads discarded if the reads contained adapters or uncalled bases, had a mean Phred below 15, or lacked an exact constant-primer or identifier match. High-quality paired reads were merged with COPE v1.2.5, and unique nucleotide sequences were defined as clonotypes. MiTCR v1.1 was used to align the clonotypes against IMGT TRBV, TRBD and TRBJ reference segments. Only V-J combinations with frequency above 0.0001, covering 99% to 99.2% of repertoires, were analysed. The TCS score was defined as the ratio of F50 (clonal expansion) to E x V (chaos), calculated using BLOSUM62-based TCRdist between CDR3 peptides within each V-J. Welch's t-statistics and random forest reduced fewer than 600 V-J features to some 14, which were used in a naive Bayes classifier (R e1071). Starting from the raw public reads, TCRdb applied fastp trimming at Q25, assembled clones with MiXCR and retained in-frame beta chains. Merged by CDR3 protein, the rows form single entries marked with the most common genes and DNA. TCRdb assigned the V and J calls; the authors' analysis was not used. This sample is represented by under 550,000 distinct CDR3 sequences; about 20% of them were singletons. The ten most abundant clones make up over 45% of the sample.

This clonotype was obtained from a man in his forties with Graves' ophthalmopathy. Sequencing used blood. The chain is assembled from TRBV20-1 and TRBJ1-1, with 11 bases aligning to TRBD1. In nucleotide form, the sequence is TGCAGTGCTGGGGACAGGGGGAAAGGGGACACTGAAGCTCTCTTT. This gives the protein CSAGDRGKGDTEALF.